This TCR beta chain was found in a study of T-cell memory formation after mild COVID-19. At the level of the study: TCR clusters were largely donor specific.

General study points: Cross-reactive memory apparently joined, as some responding clones appeared in pre-infection memory.

From 5'RACE with constant-segment primers came TCR alpha and TCR beta cDNA libraries that carried sample barcodes and UMIs. TCRdb re-derived calls from the 5' RACE reads in MiXCR, one entry per CDR3 protein. The data show approximately 60,000 distinct CDR3 sequences, more than 9% seen once. In its sample, this clonotype was seen many times. Its antigen is currently unknown. Looked up from germline, CDR1 is MDHEN and CDR2 is SYDVKM. The CDR3 runs 13 residues. V dropped 4 bases and J dropped 4; count of bases not matched to a gene: 4. This sequence joins TRBV28 and TRBJ2-7; TRBD1 agrees at 7 bases. The source material was PBMCs or a T cell subset sorted from them (not recorded which). The TCR was taken from a man aged 18 to 35 who had mild COVID-19 (a few samples of this study predate the infection). Cell type and time point are not known. CDR3 sequence: CASSSGQEYEQYV. The CDR3 coding sequence is TGTGCCAGCAGTTCCGGACAGGAGTACGAGCAGTACGTC.